This TCR beta chain is drawn from a study of T cell changes during pregnancy in multiple sclerosis. Data came from immunoSEQ multiplex PCR; TCRdb stores just in-frame clones and leaves some out. The data hold tens of thousands of clones, with around 92% observed a single time. Germline loops: CDR1 KGHSY, CDR2 FQNENV. V was trimmed by 2 bases and J by 6 bases, leaving 13 bases between them. The CDR3 totals 15 residues. The clonotype was recovered from a female donor in good health, enrolled as a control in a pregnancy study. The V call is TRBV16, the J call TRBJ2-2; no reliable D call. The specimen comprised peripheral blood, sampled in the third trimester of pregnancy. In nucleotides, the CDR3 is TGTGCCAGCAGCCAAATTACCATTTCGGCCGGGGAGCTGTTTTTT. This codes for CASSQITISAGELFF. Full variable domain (remainder filled in from reference TRBV16 and TRBJ2-2): GEEVAQTPKHLVRGEGQKAKLYCAPIKGHSYVFWYQQVLKNEFKFLISFQNENVFDETGMPKERFSAKCLPNSPCSLEIQATKLEDSAVYFCASSQITISAGELFFGEGSRLTVL.